Below are 22 T cell receptor beta chains sequenced from a single sample in a study of blood T cell repertoires in COVID-19. TCRdb's copy holds only in-frame clones and misses some; the assay was immunoSEQ multiplex PCR. The sample has 200,000 or so clones; 88% are singletons. Sequencing was carried out using peripheral blood. All receptors derive from a man between 70 and 80 years old with acute or convalescent COVID-19.

The chain uses TRBV5-1 and TRBJ2-7; 9 bases line up with TRBD2. The CDR3 totals 14 residues. After removal of 0 bases from V and 5 bases from J, the junction contained 3 bases not matched to a gene. Germline CDR1 SGHRS, CDR2 YFSETQ. CDR3 region: CASSLGGREHEQYF. In DNA, the CDR3 is TGCGCCAGCAGCTTGGGCGGGAGGGAACACGAGCAGTACTTC.

The V gene is TRBV2, the J gene TRBJ1-5; D perhaps matches TRBD1 (5 bases). This CDR3 spans 15 amino acids. Trimming shortened V by 6 bases and J by 4 bases, and 16 bases separated the two germline ends. In germline, CDR1 is SNHLY, CDR2 FYNNEI. The CDR3 DNA follows: TGTGCCAGCAGCCTCAATCAGGGTTGGAATCAGCCCCAGCATTTT. It codes for CASSLNQGWNQPQHF.

This chain connects TRBV2 to TRBJ2-1; D possibly corresponds to TRBD2 (6 bases). Trimming shortened V by 6 bases and J by 4 bases, and 13 bases separated the two germline ends. Germline V CDR1 and CDR2: SNHLY, FYNNEI. This CDR3 region has 14 residues. CDR3 in amino acids: CASSAGTLYNEQFF. In DNA, the CDR3 is TGTGCCAGCAGCGCCGGGACTTTATACAATGAGCAGTTCTTC.

This rearrangement joins TRBV7-9 to TRBJ1-1; D is uncertain. Looked up from germline, CDR1 is SEHNR and CDR2 is FQNEAQ (reference sequence). This CDR3 has 13 amino acids. Deletions cut 8 bases from V and 3 bases from J, with 13 bases between. The CDR3 coding sequence is TGTGCCAGCCGTACCCAACGAGACACTGAAGCTTTCTTT. As protein: CASRTQRDTEAFF.

The chain has TRBV24-1 and TRBJ2-1, with D uncertain. Germline lookup yields CDR1 KGHDR and CDR2 SFDVKD. With 2 bases removed from V and 8 bases from J, the gap between germline ends came to 9 bases. The CDR3 runs to 13 residues. In DNA, the CDR3 is TGTGCCACCAGTGATTCCTTAGATCATGAGCAGTTCTTC. It yields the protein CATSDSLDHEQFF.

Worth noting for this clone: At one boundary the junction diverges from the germline segment, which might be a read error. The rearrangement links TRBV20-1 to TRBJ2-7; 10 bases are shared with TRBD2. Germline assignment: CDR1 DFQATT and CDR2 SNEGSKA (reference sequence). The CDR3 contains 11 residues. CDR3 coding DNA: TGCAGTGCTAGAGACACTAGCGGGACTCTGTTC. This encodes CSARDTSGTLF.

The J gene is TRBJ1-2, the V gene TRBV28; D perhaps matches TRBD1 (5 bases). Germline V CDR1 and CDR2: MDHEN, SYDVKM. The length of the CDR3 is 14 residues. V lost 6 bases, J lost 4 bases, and 15 bases lay in between. CDR3 sequence reads: CASSQQGRGYGYTF. For the CDR3, the DNA is TGTGCCAGCAGCCAGCAGGGAAGAGGCTATGGCTACACCTTC.

The rearrangement links TRBV10-3 to TRBJ2-3, with 8 bases that match TRBD2. Losses at the gene ends were 4 bases for V and 0 bases for J; bases not matched to a gene: 3. The CDR3 is 15 amino acids. Germline V gene data show CDR1 as ENHRY and CDR2 as SYGVKD. The CDR3 DNA sequence: TGTGCCATCAGTGTACGGGAGGGCAGCACAGATACGCAGTATTTT. It specifies CAISVREGSTDTQYF.

CDR3 sequence reads: CASSYLARSSYNEQFF. As DNA, the CDR3 is TGTGCCAGCAGCTACCTAGCGAGAAGCTCCTACAATGAGCAGTTCTTC. The genes are TRBV7-6 and TRBJ2-1; weak D call: TRBD2 (6 bases). Trimming took off 4 bases at V and 0 bases at J, with 13 bases between the two ends. CDR3 length: 16 residues. Germline values: CDR1 SGHVS, CDR2 FNYEAQ.

This clone was seen only a few times. J is TRBJ2-1 and V is TRBV4-1; the D gene is possibly TRBD2 (6 bases). This CDR3 comprises 16 residues. V lost 0 bases, J lost 0 bases, and 9 bases lay in between. The germline V gene has CDR1 MGHRA and CDR2 YSYEKL. The CDR3 DNA sequence: TGCGCCAGCAGCCAAGACCCGGGAGTCTCCTACAATGAGCAGTTCTTC. Amino acid sequence: CASSQDPGVSYNEQFF.

The genes are TRBV6-5 and TRBJ1-1; D is unclear. Germline assignment: CDR1 MNHEY and CDR2 SVGAGI. The V and J ends lost 3 bases and 4 bases respectively, with 9 bases between them. This CDR3 region has 13 residues. CDR3 DNA: TGTGCCAGCAGTTATAAATTAGTCACTGAAGCTTTCTTT. This codes for CASSYKLVTEAFF.

The V and J genes are TRBV9 and TRBJ1-3; TRBD1 is a possible D gene (6 bases). Germline loops: CDR1 SGDLS, CDR2 YYNGEE. With 2 bases removed from V and 0 bases from J, the gap between germline ends came to 12 bases. This CDR3 region has 16 residues. The CDR3 reads CASSVSTGNSGNTIYF. In DNA form, the CDR3 reads TGTGCCAGCAGCGTCTCTACAGGGAACTCTGGAAACACCATATATTTT.

The chain employs TRBV27 and TRBJ2-2, with 14 positions matching TRBD2. The CDR3 is 18 amino acids. With V trimmed by 6 bases and J by 1 base, 7 bases remained unmatched. Germline V gene sequence: CDR1 MNHEY, CDR2 SMNVEV (reference sequence). In nucleotides, the CDR3 is TGTGCCAGCAGCTTGACTAGCGGGAGGGTGCTGAACACCGGGGAGCTGTTTTTT. It translates to CASSLTSGRVLNTGELFF.

The chain uses TRBV7-9 and TRBJ1-5, with 9 nucleotides matching TRBD1. The CDR3 is 13 amino acids. The V and J ends lost 7 bases and 5 bases, in that order; junction bases with no gene match: 3. Germline CDR1 SEHNR, CDR2 FQNEAQ (reference sequence). The CDR3 here is CASTRTGDQPQHF. CDR3 bases: TGTGCCAGCACCCGGACAGGGGATCAGCCCCAGCATTTT.

J is TRBJ1-1 and V is TRBV7-8; possible D gene TRBD1, 6 bases. Germline-derived CDR1 and CDR2 are SGHVS and FQNEAQ. The CDR3 runs to 16 residues. Trimming removed 3 bases from V and 2 bases from J, with 16 bases in between. The CDR3 protein is CASSLMEGGINTEAFF. The CDR3 DNA follows: TGTGCCAGCAGCTTGATGGAGGGGGGGATTAACACTGAAGCTTTCTTT.

The chain has TRBV7-2 and TRBJ2-1; TRBD2 might be the D (6 bases). The ends were cut back, 2 bases at V and 7 bases at J, with 18 bases in the middle. The CDR3 runs to 16 residues. Germline CDR1 reads SGHTA; CDR2 reads FQGNSA. CDR3 coding DNA: TGTGCCAGCAGCTTATTTGCTAGCCGACGGGGGAATGAGCAGTTCTTC. Amino acids: CASSLFASRRGNEQFF.

The V gene is TRBV27, the J gene TRBJ1-2; D might be TRBD1 (6 bases). CDR1 MNHEY and CDR2 SMNVEV come from the germline V gene (reference sequence). The CDR3 length is 11 residues. V lost 10 bases, J lost 5 bases, and 11 bases lay in between. CDR3: CATWDTYGYTF. DNA of the CDR3: TGTGCCACTTGGGACACGTATGGCTACACCTTC.

The V gene is TRBV5-1, the J gene TRBJ2-2; D is unresolved. This CDR3 contains 15 residues. In germline, CDR1 is SGHRS, CDR2 YFSETQ. The germline V and J ends were trimmed by 0 bases and 7 bases, with 13 bases remaining between them. In nucleotides, the CDR3 is TGCGCCAGCAGCTTGGTTGGTGGGCCCGGCGGGGAGCTGTTTTTT. It is translated as CASSLVGGPGGELFF. Together with reference TRBV5-1 and TRBJ2-2, the CDR3 gives the full variable domain: KAGVTQTPRYLIKTRGQQVTLSCSPISGHRSVSWYQQTPGQGLQFLFEYFSETQRNKGNFPGRFSGRQFSNSRSEMNVSTLELGDSALYLCASSLVGGPGGELFFGEGSRLTVL.

This chain connects TRBV18 to TRBJ2-3, with TRBD2 matching over 10 bases. The V segment lost 3 bases and the J segment 4 bases; nucleotides outside the gene matches: 7. In germline, CDR1 is KGHSH, CDR2 LQKENI. The CDR3 consists of 16 residues. DNA for the CDR3: TGTGCCAGCTCACCCTCTAGCGGGAGTATCGCAGATACGCAGTATTTT. Protein sequence: CASSPSSGSIADTQYF. Looking up the rest from reference TRBV18 and TRBJ2-3 gives the full variable domain: NAGVMQNPRHLVRRRGQEARLRCSPMKGHSHVYWYRQLPEEGLKFMVYLQKENIIDESGMPKERFSAEFPKEGPSILRIQQVVRGDSAAYFCASSPSSGSIADTQYFGPGTRLTVL.

V and J are TRBV5-1 and TRBJ2-1; 8 positions agree with TRBD2. The CDR3 has 17 amino acids. Germline CDR1 SGHRS, CDR2 YFSETQ. V lost 4 bases, J lost 7 bases, and 16 bases stayed unmatched. The CDR3 spells CASSPELAASLGNEQFF. CDR3 DNA: TGCGCCAGCAGCCCGGAACTAGCGGCCTCTCTCGGAAATGAGCAGTTCTTC.

The chain has TRBV5-4 and TRBJ2-7; D possibly corresponds to TRBD2 (5 bases). Looked up from germline, CDR1 is SGHNT and CDR2 is YYREEE (reference sequence). The CDR3 extends over 16 amino acids. Trimming removed 0 bases from V and 2 bases from J, with 15 bases in between. The CDR3 DNA is TGTGCCAGCAGCTTGGGGACTCAGTCTCCTCCCTACGAGCAGTACTTC. Its protein is CASSLGTQSPPYEQYF. Using reference TRBV5-4 and TRBJ2-7 for the parts outside the CDR3, the full variable domain is ETGVTQSPTHLIKTRGQQVTLRCSSQSGHNTVSWYQQALGQGPQFIFQYYREEENGRGNFPPRFSGLQFPNYSSELNVNALELDDSALYLCASSLGTQSPPYEQYFGPGTRLTVT.

This clone came up once. The V and J genes are TRBV7-9 and TRBJ2-6; no definite D call. Germline loops: CDR1 SEHNR, CDR2 FQNEAQ (reference sequence). The length of the CDR3 is 18 residues. V gave up 1 base and J gave up 0 bases, with 13 bases separating them. CDR3 in amino acids: CASSLDPHSLSGANVLTF. As DNA, the CDR3 is TGTGCCAGCAGCTTAGACCCACACAGCCTCTCTGGGGCCAACGTCCTGACTTTC.